This T cell receptor beta chain was observed in a study of cytomegalovirus exposure and HLA in healthy donors. Germline assignment: CDR1 SEHNR and CDR2 FQNEAQ (reference sequence). V shed 5 bases and J 8 bases; nucleotides not matched to a gene: 12. The CDR3 runs 16 residues. About this clone itself: The antigen remains undetermined.

General study findings and limits: Fewer N-insertions (relative to the roughly 730-donor mean) were reportedly seen in an Asian-associated ancestry cluster in a later analysis.

PCR was performed using 60 Vbeta and 13 Jbeta primers. Original data processing: Approximately 11 million of around 85 million unique TCR beta chains were shared, per a later count. Assay: immunoSEQ multiplex PCR; the TCRdb copy retains only in-frame clones and omits some. V, J and clone size were drawn from that table, and D and trimming were deduced from the DNA. Of a few hundred thousand clones in the sample, 81% were seen once. This receptor was obtained from a woman aged 55-75 years in good health and CMV-seropositive. Sequencing was carried out using PBMCs. The rearrangement joins TRBV7-9 to TRBJ2-1, with 10 bases lining up with TRBD2. CDR3: CASSDPLAGVWDEQFF. The CDR3 DNA reads as TGTGCCAGCAGCGACCCCCTAGCGGGAGTTTGGGATGAGCAGTTCTTC.